This entry lists 7 T cell receptor beta chains sequenced from one sample in a study of human thymus T cells. Repertoires were generated with immunoSEQ multiplex PCR, while TCRdb's copy carries only in-frame clones and drops some. Of about 50,000 clones detected, 85% to 95% appear once; the ten largest clones hold about 0.17%. Material: blood. These receptor sequences come from a girl under three years old with a congenital heart defect but otherwise immunologically healthy.

The chain combines TRBV7-9 with TRBJ2-1; 10 bases match TRBD2. Germline CDR1 is SEHNR and CDR2 is FQNEAQ (reference sequence). Trimming at V came to 4 bases and at J to 4 bases, leaving 4 bases not matched to a gene. The CDR3 totals 15 residues. Here the CDR3 DNA reads TGTGCCAGCAGCTCTGTAGCGGGAGGATACAATGAGCAGTTCTTC. Translation gives CASSSVAGGYNEQFF.

V usage is TRBV10-3 and J usage is TRBJ1-1; D may be TRBD1 (5 bases). The V and J ends lost 2 bases and 5 bases respectively, with 12 bases between them. The CDR3 length is 14 residues. Germline V gene data show CDR1 as ENHRY and CDR2 as SYGVKD. CDR3 DNA: TGTGCCATCAGTGAGGCGGGGGTAGGAACTGAAGCTTTCTTT. This sequence encodes CAISEAGVGTEAFF.

This chain connects TRBV5-1 to TRBJ1-1, with no clear D. The V end was cut by 0 bases, the J end by 4 bases, with 16 bases between. CDR1 and CDR2 (germline): SGHRS, YFSETQ. This CDR3 comprises 16 residues. In DNA, the CDR3 is TGCGCCAGCAGCTTGGGGTGGGGTCAGGCAGGCACTGAAGCTTTCTTT. Its protein is CASSLGWGQAGTEAFF.

In nucleotides, the CDR3 is TGTGCCAGCACCCCAGCTGATGGGTTAACAGATACGCAGTATTTT. This translates into CASTPADGLTDTQYF. This chain connects TRBV6-6 to TRBJ2-3; no reliable D call. The ends were cut back, 7 bases at V and 3 bases at J, with 17 bases in the middle. CDR1 MNHNY and CDR2 SVGAGI come from the germline V gene (reference sequence). The CDR3 has 15 residues.

The rearrangement joins TRBV9 to TRBJ2-7; 12 bases are shared with TRBD2. Germline loops: CDR1 SGDLS, CDR2 YYNGEE. This CDR3 has 15 amino acids. Trimming removed 0 bases from V and 9 bases from J; junction bases left unmatched: 7. CDR3: CASSVGSTSGSSQYF. The CDR3 DNA reads as TGTGCCAGCAGCGTAGGATCGACTAGCGGGAGTTCGCAGTACTTC. Based on the CDR3 plus reference TRBV9 and TRBJ2-7, the full variable domain is DSGVTQTPKHLITATGQRVTLRCSPRSGDLSVYWYQQSLDQGLQFLIQYYNGEERAKGNILERFSAQQFPDLHSELNLSSLELGDSALYFCASSVGSTSGSSQYFGPGTRLTVT.

The CDR3 DNA reads as TGTGCCAGCAGTTTCGCACAGGGATTGTGGTATGGCTACACCTTC. This translates into CASSFAQGLWYGYTF. The chain employs TRBV27 and TRBJ1-2, with D perhaps TRBD1 (6 bases). The CDR3 consists of 15 residues. CDR1 and CDR2 from the germline V gene are MNHEY and SMNVEV (reference sequence). V was pared by 3 bases and J by 5 bases, with 16 bases between.

The chain recombines TRBV5-4 with TRBJ2-2; D is possibly TRBD2 (5 bases). The CDR3 extends over 15 amino acids. Trimming removed 0 bases at V and 5 bases at J, with 11 bases between. Germline CDR1 reads SGHNT; CDR2 reads YYREEE (reference sequence). The CDR3 sequence is CASSLEGLATGELFF. The CDR3 coding sequence is TGTGCCAGCAGCTTGGAAGGACTCGCGACCGGGGAGCTGTTTTTT. The full variable domain, in which reference TRBV5-4 and TRBJ2-2 provide the parts outside the CDR3, is ETGVTQSPTHLIKTRGQQVTLRCSSQSGHNTVSWYQQALGQGPQFIFQYYREEENGRGNFPPRFSGLQFPNYSSELNVNALELDDSALYLCASSLEGLATGELFFGEGSRLTVL.